This T cell receptor (beta chain) derives from a study of breast tumors, draining lymph nodes, adjacent tissues. This clonotype was seen at least ten times. Its antigen is currently unknown. Study outcomes and limitations: Data only fit, rather than demonstrated, lymph node origin of most tumor T cells. Compared with lymph nodes, tumors were less diverse; compared with nontumor tissue, more. The data were judged consistent with most tumor T cells coming from lymph node and expanding in tumor.

TCRdb re-called the multiplex PCR reads with MiXCR, one entry per CDR3 protein. Among around 190,000 distinct CDR3 sequences listed, 33% were seen once. The CDR3 extends over 15 amino acids. The V gene's germline CDR1 is GTSNPN and CDR2 SVGIG (reference sequence). V was cut by 2 bases and J by 4 bases, with 15 bases left in between. The lymph nodes were axillary draining lymph nodes from breast cancer patients. Sequencing was carried out using axillary lymph node tissue. This sequence originates from a female donor with breast cancer. Some clones in this sample may be carry-over from other donors' samples. The chain links TRBV30 to TRBJ1-3; D gene unclear. The CDR3 DNA reads as TGTGCCTGGAGTTCGGGCGGACTGAAGGGAAACACCATATATTTT. Translation: CAWSSGGLKGNTIYF.